Listed below are T cell receptor beta chains from one sample, sequenced in a study of beta chain features in type 1 diabetes. Only in-frame clones appear in the TCRdb table, and some are missing; sequencing was by immunoSEQ multiplex PCR. The profile shows roughly 260,000 clones, 20% of them singletons. The specimen sequenced was naive CD4+ T cells from blood. The origin of the receptors is a woman between 40 and 55 years old with type 1 diabetes. CDR3s include the opening cysteine and the closing phenylalanine or tryptophan. D genes are given only for firm matches. Rows give clone size only sometimes, using once, few, many, or a class for an expanded clone.

v_gene,abundance,d_gene,j_gene,CDR3aa,CDR3nt
TRBV30,few,TRBD1,TRBJ1-2,CAWSVPTGWGYGYTF,TGTGCCTGGAGTGTACCGACAGGGTGGGGCTATGGCTACACCTTC
TRBV7-2,few,.,TRBJ1-6,CASSLVAGADNSPLHF,TGTGCCAGCAGCTTAGTGGCGGGGGCGGATAATTCACCCCTCCACTTT
TRBV5-1,few,TRBD1,TRBJ1-1,CASSLWAGGYTEAFF,TGCGCCAGCAGCTTGTGGGCAGGGGGGTACACTGAAGCTTTCTTT
TRBV6-6,few,.,TRBJ1-2,CASSQGTGYGYTF,TGTGCCAGCAGTCAGGGGACGGGCTATGGCTACACCTTC
TRBV10-3,.,TRBD1,TRBJ2-7,CAISESRQGVGYEQYF,TGTGCCATCAGTGAGTCACGGCAGGGGGTAGGATACGAGCAGTACTTC
TRBV5-4,.,.,TRBJ2-2,CASSFDRNTGELFF,TGTGCCAGCAGCTTTGACAGGAACACCGGGGAGCTGTTTTTT
TRBV4-1,.,.,TRBJ1-2,CASSQGSEDSSGYTF,TGCGCCAGCAGCCAAGGTAGCGAGGACTCTTCAGGCTACACCTTC
TRBV29-1,.,TRBD2,TRBJ2-1,CSVAGTSGESSYNEQFF,TGCAGCGTCGCGGGGACTAGCGGGGAGAGCTCCTACAATGAGCAGTTCTTC
TRBV30,.,TRBD1,TRBJ2-7,CAWSHRGEGEQYF,TGTGCCTGGAGTCACAGGGGGGAAGGCGAGCAGTACTTC
TRBV28,few,.,TRBJ1-1,CASSSGMNTEAFF,TGTGCCAGCAGTTCAGGGATGAACACTGAAGCTTTCTTT
TRBV15,few,.,TRBJ2-7,CATSRDTGEQYF,TGTGCCACCAGCAGAGATACCGGCGAGCAGTACTTC
TRBV5-6,.,TRBD2,TRBJ2-1,CASSPLGGTSGNTYNEQFF,TGTGCCAGCAGCCCCCTGGGGGGGACTAGCGGGAACACCTACAATGAGCAGTTCTTC
TRBV5-1,few,TRBD1,TRBJ1-2,CASRAGAGGDYGYTF,TGCGCCAGCAGGGCGGGCGCAGGGGGCGACTATGGCTACACCTTC
TRBV7-2,few,.,TRBJ2-5,CASSLGRTVQETQYF,TGTGCCAGCAGCTTAGGGAGGACAGTCCAAGAGACCCAGTACTTC
TRBV28,few,.,TRBJ2-1,CASSFAGARGEQFF,TGTGCCAGCAGTTTTGCGGGGGCCCGGGGTGAGCAGTTCTTC
TRBV29-1,.,TRBD2,TRBJ2-1,CSVASGGTNEQFF,TGCAGCGTTGCGAGCGGGGGTACCAATGAGCAGTTCTTC
TRBV4-1,.,.,TRBJ1-2,CASSQGRTAGLGGYTF,TGCGCCAGCAGCCAAGGAAGGACAGCAGGACTGGGAGGCTACACCTTC
TRBV7-3,few,.,TRBJ1-1,CASSTQENTEAFF,TGTGCCAGCAGCACTCAAGAGAACACTGAAGCTTTCTTT
TRBV5-4,.,.,TRBJ2-5,CASSPSGTRRGETQYF,TGTGCCAGCAGCCCATCCGGGACACGTCGCGGGGAGACCCAGTACTTC
TRBV6-1,.,.,TRBJ1-1,CASSESLNTEAFF,TGTGCCAGCAGTGAAAGCCTGAACACTGAAGCTTTCTTT
TRBV7-3,few,.,TRBJ2-3,CASSFSAATDTQYF,TGTGCCAGCAGCTTTAGCGCGGCTACAGATACGCAGTATTTT
TRBV28,few,.,TRBJ2-5,CASRTWRGKEETQYF,TGTGCCAGCCGAACCTGGCGGGGTAAAGAAGAGACCCAGTACTTC
TRBV9,.,TRBD1,TRBJ1-1,CASSTGQGRVTEAFF,TGTGCCAGCAGCACGGGACAGGGGCGGGTCACTGAAGCTTTCTTT
TRBV6-6,.,.,TRBJ2-7,CASNGGIEQYF,TGTGCCAGCAACGGGGGAATCGAGCAGTACTTC
TRBV5-1,.,TRBD2,TRBJ2-1,CASRPQRDPYNEQFF,TGCGCCAGCAGGCCACAGCGGGACCCCTACAATGAGCAGTTCTTC
TRBV5-6,.,.,TRBJ2-3,CASSLGDITDTQYF,TGTGCCAGCAGCTTAGGGGATATCACAGATACGCAGTATTTT
TRBV7-9,.,.,TRBJ2-1,CASSLPGQRRSLDNEQFF,TGTGCCAGCAGCTTACCCGGACAGCGGAGATCTCTGGACAATGAGCAGTTCTTC
TRBV4-3,.,TRBD1,TRBJ1-6,CASSQDLASGTGSGSLHF,TGCGCCAGCAGCCAAGATTTGGCGTCCGGGACAGGATCTGGTTCCCTCCACTTT
TRBV15,few,TRBD2,TRBJ2-3,CATSRDGRTYTDTQYF,TGTGCCACCAGCCGTGACGGGAGGACCTACACAGATACGCAGTATTTT
TRBV7-3,.,TRBD1,TRBJ1-2,CASSSGQPGAGYTF,TGTGCCAGCAGCTCGGGACAGCCCGGAGCGGGCTACACCTTC
TRBV18,.,.,TRBJ1-1,CASSPLQGVHTEAFF,TGTGCCAGCTCACCCCTACAGGGAGTGCACACTGAAGCTTTCTTT
TRBV27,.,TRBD1,TRBJ2-7,CASRDRAYEQYF,TGTGCCAGCCGGGACAGGGCCTACGAGCAGTACTTC
TRBV2,.,TRBD1,TRBJ1-5,CASSEALGGGGQPQHF,TGTGCCAGCAGTGAAGCGCTTGGAGGGGGCGGCCAGCCCCAGCATTTT
TRBV7-8,few,.,TRBJ1-1,CASSGYTGHTEAFF,TGTGCCAGCAGCGGTTACACTGGGCACACTGAAGCTTTCTTT
TRBV7-9,.,.,TRBJ1-2,CASSLDGGYTF,TGTGCCAGCAGCTTAGACGGTGGCTACACCTTC
TRBV28,few,.,TRBJ1-1,CASHTEGNTEAFF,TGTGCCAGCCATACCGAGGGGAACACTGAAGCTTTCTTT
TRBV19,.,TRBD1,TRBJ2-6,CASSIRTGVAGANVLTF,TGTGCCAGTAGTATCCGGACAGGGGTGGCTGGGGCCAACGTCCTGACTTTC
TRBV6-5,few,TRBD1,TRBJ1-5,CASSPRRTGDQPQHF,TGTGCCAGCAGTCCGCGGCGGACAGGGGACCAGCCCCAGCATTTT
TRBV7-2,.,TRBD1,TRBJ1-1,CASILVQGVVAFF,TGTGCCAGCATTCTTGTCCAGGGGGTTGTAGCTTTCTTT
TRBV4-1,.,.,TRBJ1-1,CASSQSTLVMAPDEAFF,TGCGCCAGCAGCCAGTCAACCTTGGTCATGGCCCCAGATGAAGCTTTCTTT
TRBV5-1,.,TRBD1,TRBJ1-1,CASSRGTGSNTEAFF,TGCGCCAGCAGCAGGGGGACAGGGTCGAACACTGAAGCTTTCTTT
TRBV20-1,.,.,TRBJ2-3,CSALTSDTQYF,TGCAGTGCGCTTACATCAGATACGCAGTATTTT
TRBV2,.,TRBD2,TRBJ2-1,CASIGLALDNEQFF,TGTGCCAGCATTGGACTAGCGCTCGACAATGAGCAGTTCTTC
TRBV29-1,few,.,TRBJ1-4,CSVEAGSGEKLFF,TGCAGCGTTGAAGCGGGATCTGGTGAAAAACTGTTTTTT
TRBV2,.,TRBD1,TRBJ2-1,CASKGTVTYNEQFF,TGTGCCAGCAAAGGGACAGTTACCTACAATGAGCAGTTCTTC
TRBV27,.,.,TRBJ1-2,CASSRYSSRDTYGYTF,TGTGCCAGCAGTCGATACAGCTCCCGGGATACCTATGGCTACACCTTC